This T cell receptor beta chain was found in a study of regulatory T cells in long-lasting Graves disease. This clonotype came up a few times. From germline, CDR1 is SNHLY and CDR2 FYNNEI. V was cut by 2 bases and J by 8 bases, with 14 bases left in between. The CDR3 loop spans 14 amino acids. Sample time point: newly diagnosed GD, antithyroid drugs for less than 3 months. Construction of the TCR library relied on RNA isolated from PBMCs. Combining iRepertoire HTBI primers with Arm-PCR of CDR3 regions, the authors built TCR beta libraries. Each CDR3 protein gets one entry after TCRdb re-called the multiplex PCR reads with MiXCR. The data hold 550,000 or so distinct CDR3 sequences, with about 12% observed a single time. This sample also belongs to another study, concerning T cells in Graves' hyperthyroidism and ophthalmopathy. That study adds: Patients with uncontrolled infections, other autoimmune diseases, pregnancy or lactation were excluded.

The sequence came from a woman aged 30 to 39 with Graves disease. This chain links TRBV2 with TRBJ2-3; D ambiguous. Sample: peripheral blood mononuclear cells (PBMCs), taken at new diagnosis, from a patient treated with antithyroid drugs. The CDR3: CASSEIATEGTQYF. The DNA of the CDR3 is TGTGCCAGCAGTGAAATAGCTACCGAAGGTACGCAGTATTTT.